This TCR beta chain originates from a study of radiotherapy plus CTLA-4 blockade in lung cancer listed by TCRdb under 2018. As for the study more broadly: Among the enrolled patients, about 19% had an objective response, and about 29% reached disease control. What the authors observed across the whole study: The strongest predictors of response, as reported, were early dynamic changes in blood T cell clones along with a rise in serum interferon-beta after radiation. After treatment with radiotherapy and ipilimumab, TCR clones that originated in tumors expanded in peripheral blood.

This clone came up once. Its binding antigen is unknown. No much larger clone is present one base from it, and per-base qualities are unavailable. The CDR3 numbers 15 residues from cysteine through phenylalanine. Only the CDR3 DNA stays, 45 bases, in frame from base 1. Trimming at the junction amounts to 3 bases on V and 0 bases on J, and the germline ends lie 11 bases apart. Reading the germline V gene gives CDR1 KGHSH and CDR2 LQKENI. Library prep was done by the immunoSEQ multiplex PCR assay. What TCRdb holds here is the immuneACCESS table cut down to in-frame rearrangements. Part of the clones is not present; checked against another copy, under half of the missing clones reflect an unresolved V gene, and the others are unexplained. Across this sample there are 75,000 to 100,000 clones, with approximately 75% seen only once. The leading ten clones occupy around 2.7% of the sample. In this study, focal radiation therapy paired with CTLA-4 blockade (ipilimumab) was tested in patients who had chemo-refractory metastatic non-small-cell lung cancer.

The material was peripheral blood, obtained from a patient treated with radiotherapy plus ipilimumab. The sequence was obtained from a human donor with non-small cell lung cancer who had a partial response to radiotherapy plus ipilimumab. Some clones in this sample may be carry-over from other donors' samples. The rearrangement combines TRBV18 with TRBJ1-1; D gene: possibly TRBD1, on 6 matching bases. The DNA is TGTGCCAGCTCACCGACAGGCAACATGAACACTGAAGCTTTCTTT. This yields the protein CASSPTGNMNTEAFF.